The subject of this entry is one T cell receptor (beta chain). This sample is part of a study of CD8 T cells in Susac syndrome. This CDR3 comprises 15 residues. Germline CDR1 reads MNHEY; CDR2 reads SVGAGI. V lost 0 bases and J lost 7, with 13 bases in between. An input of about 0.5 to 1 ug of RNA was subjected to reverse transcription using random hexamers. Multiplex immunoSEQ PCR targeted 54 Vbeta and 13 Jbeta TCR beta segments. TCRdb analysed the immunoSEQ multiplex PCR reads with MiXCR anew, one entry per CDR3 protein. The data contain 150,000 to 200,000 distinct CDR3 sequences, 91% of them singletons.

The sample taken for sequencing was CD4+ T cells from PBMCs. The V and J genes are TRBV6-5 and TRBJ1-5; D is ambiguous. The receptor comes from a human donor with Susac syndrome. CDR3: CASSYSFKALQPQHF. In DNA form, the CDR3 reads TGTGCCAGCAGTTACTCGTTTAAGGCTCTACAGCCCCAGCATTTT.